The TCR beta chain under discussion was sequenced for a study of T cells after posttransplantation cyclophosphamide (dated by TCRdb to about 2016). With regard to the full study: T cell repertoire reconstitution was tracked by TRB sequencing after myeloablative bone marrow transplantation in which posttransplantation cyclophosphamide was used as GVHD prophylaxis. Samples from fewer than 40 PTCy-treated patients and some 16 related bone marrow donors of those patients were subjected to antigen receptor sequencing. Blood from all 35 or so PTCy patients who had 1-year posttransplant specimens underwent TRB sequencing. Up to about 3 additional blood samples from 2 to 5.2 years after transplant were also TRB-sequenced in 3 patients, as was pretransplant blood from several patients. Because TRA and TRB clonality correlated tightly in 9 samples, later TCR analyses were limited to TRB. Public TRB sequences were checked against a database of over 3,500 sequences associated with responses to pathogens, tumor antigens, self-antigens and alloantigens.

The control cohort was some 10 patients given myeloablative marrow transplants with methotrexate plus a calcineurin inhibitor, sampled 1 year after transplant. Peripheral blood and bone marrow mononuclear cells were isolated by Ficoll-Hypaque density centrifugation and cryopreserved. Genomic DNA was used for TRB sequencing, which was performed with the immunoSEQ assay at survey resolution or with the hsTCRB kit. As for how the authors treated the data: The immunoSEQ software handled initial read processing, and the LymphoSeq R package was used for repertoire analyses. For each TRB dataset, clonality was calculated as 1 minus normalized Shannon entropy, and the Gini coefficient was computed as well. To infer phenotypes in unsorted samples, TRB sequences from sorted subsets of the recipient or donor were mapped onto unsorted samples from the same recipient. Held by TCRdb, this immuneACCESS table contains in-frame sequences only and omits some clones. Under half of the omission traces to an unresolved V gene where checked; the cause of the rest is unknown. V and J calls and clone size come straight from that table; D and trimming were deduced from the DNA. The sample table shows about 21,000 clones, and just over 85% are seen once. The ten top clones hold about 2% of the sample.

What the work shows at the level of the full study, not this receptor alone: The TRB repertoires of T cells infiltrating skin or the GI tract showed only limited overlap with the TRB repertoires found in blood. Donor-recipient similarity was low at 1-2 months but increased during the first year, and donor CD8+ memory clones often dominated later blood repertoires. Across 45 or so patients, TRB clonality was highly associated with recipient CMV seropositivity and CMV reactivation, and PTCy diversity was similar to diversity in CNI/methotrexate controls.

V was cut back by 7 bases and J by 7 bases, leaving a gap of 20 bases between them. CDR1 and CDR2 are read off the germline V gene as MDHEN and SYDVKM. CDR3 length: 15 amino acids, cysteine to phenylalanine. Only the CDR3 DNA is retained, 45 bases long and in frame from the first base. Remarks on this clone: Its cognate antigen has yet to be identified. Per-base qualities were not stored, and no clone one base away is much larger.

The material sequenced was PBMCs, taken about 360 days after allogeneic stem cell transplant with calcineurin inhibitor and methotrexate. This clonotype was obtained from a female patient between 25 and 45 years old who received an allogeneic stem cell transplant from an unrelated donor, was CMV-positive, and had acute and chronic GVHD. After a transplant, some of the T cells may come from the graft donor. This chain joins TRBV28 to TRBJ2-1; a weak D assignment points to TRBD2 (5 bases agree). At the DNA level, the sequence is TGTGCCAGCATCCTATCTCGGGGAGTGCGGAATGAGCAGTTCTTC. It codes for CASILSRGVRNEQFF.